This T cell receptor (beta chain) was obtained from a study of vaccination and CD4 T cells after COVID-19. Study details: Participants were vaccinated with two doses, given as either BNT162b2 or mRNA-1273 vaccine. As control conditions, cultures were given either a CEFX pool serving as positive control, an HIV-1 Nef pool, or no peptide at all. Cellular stimulation was performed using overlapping spike peptides derived from SARS-CoV-2, HCoV-NL63, HCoV-OC43 and HCoV-229E.

Per the germline V gene, CDR1 is SGHRS and CDR2 is YFSETQ. The CDR3 extends over 15 amino acids. The J segment lost 7 bases and the V segment lost 2 bases, leaving 8 bases of the junction unmatched. Oncomine TCR Beta short-read sequencing was applied to DNA from cultured CD4+ T cells. Using its own MiXCR run on the PCR reads, TCRdb lists one record per CDR3 protein. The sample carries roughly 18,000 distinct CDR3 sequences, roughly 60% recorded once. Treatment defined: roughly nine-day PBMC culture with coronavirus spike peptide pools or control peptides (ViraFEST assay). T cells were expanded with peptide pools, and expanded clonotypes were identified by TCR sequencing. Regarding this clonotype: The antigen is undetermined.

The V and J genes are TRBV5-1 and TRBJ2-1; 8 nucleotides match TRBD2. Sample: CD4+ T cells from blood, cultured in vitro. The sequence was collected from a human donor who had recovered from COVID-19. For the CDR3, the DNA is TGCGCCAGCAGCTTAATAAGCGGGAGTAGGAATGAGCAGTTCTTC. Its translation is CASSLISGSRNEQFF.